What follows are 3 T cell receptor beta chains derived from one specimen sequenced in a study of cytomegalovirus exposure and HLA in healthy donors. It was with 60 Vbeta and 13 Jbeta primers that the PCR ran. Clones were sequenced by immunoSEQ multiplex PCR, and TCRdb holds only the in-frame ones, with some missing. The sample includes under 200,000 clones, over 60% of them seen just once. Sequenced sample: PBMCs. These receptors originate from a woman in her forties or fifties in good health and CMV-seronegative.

This chain links TRBV18 with TRBJ1-1, with 9 bases fitting TRBD1. CDR1 KGHSH and CDR2 LQKENI come from the germline V gene. J was trimmed by 7 bases and V by 6 bases; bases with no gene match: 12. CDR3 length equals 15 residues. The CDR3 sequence is CASSPGTGNYVEAFF. The CDR3 nucleotides are TGTGCCAGCTCCCCAGGGACAGGGAACTATGTTGAAGCTTTCTTT.

The chain has TRBV19 and TRBJ2-7, with D possibly being TRBD1 (6 bases). Trimming cost V 3 bases and J 3 bases, with 9 bases left between them. The CDR3 is 13 residues long. From germline, CDR1 is LNHDA and CDR2 SQIVND (reference sequence). The DNA for the CDR3 is TGTGCCAGTAGTATCGGACAGATCTACGAGCAGTACTTC. Protein product: CASSIGQIYEQYF. Drawing the rest from reference TRBV19 and TRBJ2-7, the complete variable domain is DGGITQSPKYLFRKEGQNVTLSCEQNLNHDAMYWYRQDPGQGLRLIYYSQIVNDFQKGDIAEGYSVSREKKESFPLTVTSAQKNPTAFYLCASSIGQIYEQYFGPGTRLTVT.

J is TRBJ2-3 and V is TRBV7-6; TRBD2 matches at 11 bases. CDR3 size: 16 residues. Germline assignment: CDR1 SGHVS and CDR2 FNYEAQ. V shed 2 bases and J 1 base; nucleotides not matched to a gene: 2. The DNA for the CDR3 is TGTGCCAGCAGCTTAAAGACTAGCGGGGGCACAGATACGCAGTATTTT. This encodes CASSLKTSGGTDTQYF.